These T cell receptor beta chains were read from a single sample in a study of yellow fever vaccine responses in identical twins. TCRdb itself ran the RT-PCR reads through MiXCR, one entry per CDR3 protein. This sample has over 20,000 distinct CDR3 sequences, with roughly 80% found just once. The sequencing here drew on T cells from blood (PBMCs), unsorted or a sorted subset (not recorded which), taken before or after yellow fever vaccination (not recorded which). The receptor set was obtained from a woman aged 18-29 years who received the yellow fever vaccine. Both conserved end residues are part of each CDR3. The D gene is left open where the match is weak. The size of a clone is reported for some rows only, either as once, few or many, or as a class for expanded clones.

cdr3_nt cdr3_aa v_call d_call j_call clone_size
TGTGCCAGCAGTGACTCCGTTTACAATGAGCAGTTCTTC CASSDSVYNEQFF TRBV2 NA TRBJ2-1 once
TGTGCCAGCGGTGGGGCGGATCAGCCCCAGCATTTT CASGGADQPQHF TRBV3-1 NA TRBJ1-5 NA
TGCAGCCCAGGGTACCAAGAGACCCAGTACTTC CSPGYQETQYF TRBV29-1 NA TRBJ2-5 NA
TGTGCCAGCAGTGCAGGGGGCACTGAAGCTTTCTTT CASSAGGTEAFF TRBV2 TRBD1 TRBJ1-1 NA
TGCGCCAGCAGCCTCAGAACAGGAGTTCAAGAGACCCAGTACTTC CASSLRTGVQETQYF TRBV4-1 NA TRBJ2-5 NA
TGTGCCAGCAGAACGGGGCGGCGCGCCCACGAGCAGTACTTC CASRTGRRAHEQYF TRBV21-1 NA TRBJ2-7 NA
TGTGCCAGCGTGGAAGCGGGGCGAAACAATGAGCAGTTCTTC CASVEAGRNNEQFF TRBV11-3 TRBD2 TRBJ2-1 few
TGTGCCAGCAGGCTGGCGGGGGAGCTTCACCGCTATGGCTACACCTTC CASRLAGELHRYGYTF TRBV28 NA TRBJ1-2 NA
TGCGCCAGCAGCCAAGAAGGGCGGGCCACAGATACGCAGTATTTT CASSQEGRATDTQYF TRBV4-1 NA TRBJ2-3 NA
TGTGCCAGCAGTTATATTTTGGGGCTCCACGATTCACCCCTCCACTTT CASSYILGLHDSPLHF TRBV6-9 NA TRBJ1-6 once
TGTGCCAGCTCAACGGATACAGATACGCAGTATTTT CASSTDTDTQYF TRBV18 NA TRBJ2-3 once
TGTGCCAGCAGCCTTTACGTAAAGGGGTCAGATACGCAGTATTTT CASSLYVKGSDTQYF TRBV7-3 NA TRBJ2-3 NA
TGTGCCAGCTCACCATTCGGGACAGGGAACTACAATGAGCAGTTCTTC CASSPFGTGNYNEQFF TRBV18 TRBD1 TRBJ2-1 once
TGTGCCAGCAGCAAACCAGGTGTCGCCTACAATGAGCAGTTCTTC CASSKPGVAYNEQFF TRBV11-1 NA TRBJ2-1 NA
TGTGCCACCAGTGTTGGGGATACGCAGTATTTT CATSVGDTQYF TRBV24-1 NA TRBJ2-3 NA
TGCGCCAGCAGCGAGGGACTAGGAGGCAACATTCAGTACTTC CASSEGLGGNIQYF TRBV10-1 TRBD2 TRBJ2-4 NA
TGCAGCGTTGACAGCGGGGTAAACATTCAGTACTTC CSVDSGVNIQYF TRBV29-1 TRBD2 TRBJ2-4 NA
TGTGCCATCAGAGGACCCGACAGGGGTGGTCAGTTCTTC CAIRGPDRGGQFF TRBV10-3 TRBD1 TRBJ2-1 NA
TGTGCCAGCAGTTTCGGATACCCCGGGGAGCTGTTTTTT CASSFGYPGELFF TRBV2 NA TRBJ2-2 NA
TGCAGCGTAACCCAGCGAGAGACCCAGTACTTC CSVTQRETQYF TRBV29-1 NA TRBJ2-5 NA
TGCAGTGCCGGACAGGGTTACTACGAGCAGTACTTC CSAGQGYYEQYF TRBV20-1 TRBD1 TRBJ2-7 NA
TGTGCCAGCAGTGACTTATACAATGAGCAGTTCTTC CASSDLYNEQFF TRBV6-4 NA TRBJ2-1 NA
TGTGCCAGCAGTTTAGGAACAGGGAGCACAGATACGCAGTATTTT CASSLGTGSTDTQYF TRBV28 NA TRBJ2-3 few
TGTGCCAGCAGTTTCGCTAGCGGGGCAAGTGAGCAGTTCTTC CASSFASGASEQFF TRBV12-3/TRBV12-4 TRBD2 TRBJ2-1 NA
TGTGCCACCAGTCGGGGCCACAATGAGCAGTTCTTC CATSRGHNEQFF TRBV24-1 NA TRBJ2-1 NA
TGTGCCAGCAGCTCTACAGGGGTCGGAGCTTTCTTT CASSSTGVGAFF TRBV7-9 TRBD1 TRBJ1-1 NA
TGTGCCAGCAGCTTGCAGGGGGTAGACTATGGCTACACCTTC CASSLQGVDYGYTF TRBV7-8 TRBD1 TRBJ1-2 NA
TGTGCCAGCAGCTTAGGAGGGTTAACAGATACGCAGTATTTT CASSLGGLTDTQYF TRBV11-2 NA TRBJ2-3 NA
TGTGCCAGCAGCTCCACCTCCTTGTATGGCTACACCTTC CASSSTSLYGYTF TRBV11-1 NA TRBJ1-2 NA
TGTGCCAGCAGTCGGACTAGCGGGGCCTATGAGCAGTTCTTC CASSRTSGAYEQFF TRBV12-3/TRBV12-4 TRBD2 TRBJ2-1 NA
TGTGCCAGCAGCCAGGGGGTGGACACTGAAGCTTTCTTT CASSQGVDTEAFF TRBV5-6 TRBD1 TRBJ1-1 few